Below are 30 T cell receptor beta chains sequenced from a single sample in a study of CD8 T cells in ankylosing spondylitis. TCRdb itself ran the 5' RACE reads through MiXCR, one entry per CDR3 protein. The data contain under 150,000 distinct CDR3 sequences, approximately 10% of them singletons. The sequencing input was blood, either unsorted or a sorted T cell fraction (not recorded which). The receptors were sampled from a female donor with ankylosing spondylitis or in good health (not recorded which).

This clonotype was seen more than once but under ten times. The CDR3 region has the DNA TGTGCCAGCCATTTTGTCCCCGGGGAGCTGTTTTTT. It is translated as CASHFVPGELFF. This chain joins TRBV12-3 or TRBV12-4 and TRBJ2-2, with unresolved D. The CDR3 is made up of 12 amino acids. Trimming took 8 bases from V and 6 from J, leaving 10 bases between them.

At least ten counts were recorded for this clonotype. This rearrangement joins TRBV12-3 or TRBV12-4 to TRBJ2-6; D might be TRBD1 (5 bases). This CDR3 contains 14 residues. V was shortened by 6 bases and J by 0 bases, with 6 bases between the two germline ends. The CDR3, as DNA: TGTGCCAGCAGCAGGGACTCTGGGGCCAACGTCCTGACTTTC. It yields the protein CASSRDSGANVLTF.

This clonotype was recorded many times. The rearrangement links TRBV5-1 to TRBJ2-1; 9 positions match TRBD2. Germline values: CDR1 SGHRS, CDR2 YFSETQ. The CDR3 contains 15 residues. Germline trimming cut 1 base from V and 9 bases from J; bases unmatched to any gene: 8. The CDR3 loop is CASSLQDSGSSEQFF. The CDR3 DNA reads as TGCGCCAGCAGCTTGCAGGATAGCGGGAGTTCTGAGCAGTTCTTC.

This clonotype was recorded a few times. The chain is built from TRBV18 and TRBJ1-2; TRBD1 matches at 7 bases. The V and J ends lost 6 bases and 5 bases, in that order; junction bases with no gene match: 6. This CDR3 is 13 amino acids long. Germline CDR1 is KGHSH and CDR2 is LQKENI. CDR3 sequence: CASSSDRVYGYTF. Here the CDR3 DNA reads TGTGCCAGCTCGTCCGACAGGGTGTATGGCTACACCTTC.

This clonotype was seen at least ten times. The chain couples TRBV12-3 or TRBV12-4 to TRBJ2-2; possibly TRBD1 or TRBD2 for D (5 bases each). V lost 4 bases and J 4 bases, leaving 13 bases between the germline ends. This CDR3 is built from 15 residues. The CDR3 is CASSWTGTLTGELFF. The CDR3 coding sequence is TGTGCCAGCAGTTGGACCGGGACGCTCACCGGGGAGCTGTTTTTT.

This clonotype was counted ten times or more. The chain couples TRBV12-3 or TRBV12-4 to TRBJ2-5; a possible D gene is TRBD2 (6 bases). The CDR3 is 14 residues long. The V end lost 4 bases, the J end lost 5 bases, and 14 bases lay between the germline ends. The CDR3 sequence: CASSSPGLGETQYF. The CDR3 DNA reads TGTGCCAGCAGTTCGCCGGGACTCGGGGAGACCCAGTACTTC.

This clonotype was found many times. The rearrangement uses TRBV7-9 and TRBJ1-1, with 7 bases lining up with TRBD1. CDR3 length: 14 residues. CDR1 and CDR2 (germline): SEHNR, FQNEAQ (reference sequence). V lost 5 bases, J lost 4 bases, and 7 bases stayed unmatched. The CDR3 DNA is TGTGCCAGCAGCGCGGGACAGCGTGGCACTGAAGCTTTCTTT. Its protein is CASSAGQRGTEAFF.

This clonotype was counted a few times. CDR3 amino acids: CASSLRGLNEQFF. As DNA, the CDR3 is TGTGCCAGCAGTTTAAGGGGGCTCAATGAGCAGTTCTTC. The chain has TRBV27 and TRBJ2-1, with TRBD1 identical over 7 bases. The CDR3 extends over 13 amino acids. Germline assignment: CDR1 MNHEY and CDR2 SMNVEV (reference sequence). V dropped 2 bases and J dropped 6; count of bases not matched to a gene: 1.

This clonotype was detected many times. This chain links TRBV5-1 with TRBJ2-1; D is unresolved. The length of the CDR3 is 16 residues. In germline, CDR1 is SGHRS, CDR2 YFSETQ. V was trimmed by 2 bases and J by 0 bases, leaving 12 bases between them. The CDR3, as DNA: TGCGCCAGCAGCTTTAGTATTGAAATCTCCTACAATGAGCAGTTCTTC. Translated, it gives CASSFSIEISYNEQFF.

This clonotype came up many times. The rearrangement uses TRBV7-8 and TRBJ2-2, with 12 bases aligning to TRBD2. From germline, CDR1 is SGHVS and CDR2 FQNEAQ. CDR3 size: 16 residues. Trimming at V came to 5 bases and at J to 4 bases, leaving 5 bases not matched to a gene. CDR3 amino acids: CASSLTSGRPTGELFF. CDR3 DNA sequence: TGTGCCAGCAGCCTAACTAGCGGGAGGCCCACCGGGGAGCTGTTTTTT. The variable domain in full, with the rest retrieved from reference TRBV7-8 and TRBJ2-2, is GAGVSQSPRYKVAKRGQDVALRCDPISGHVSLFWYQQALGQGPEFLTYFQNEAQLDKSGLPSDRFFAERPEGSVSTLKIQRTQQEDSAVYLCASSLTSGRPTGELFFGEGSRLTVL.

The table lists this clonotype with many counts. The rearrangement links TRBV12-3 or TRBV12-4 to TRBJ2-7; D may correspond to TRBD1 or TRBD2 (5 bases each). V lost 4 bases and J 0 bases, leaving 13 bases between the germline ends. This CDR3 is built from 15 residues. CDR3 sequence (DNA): TGTGCCAGCAGTTCCGGGACGGAGAGCTCCTACGAGCAGTACTTC. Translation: CASSSGTESSYEQYF.

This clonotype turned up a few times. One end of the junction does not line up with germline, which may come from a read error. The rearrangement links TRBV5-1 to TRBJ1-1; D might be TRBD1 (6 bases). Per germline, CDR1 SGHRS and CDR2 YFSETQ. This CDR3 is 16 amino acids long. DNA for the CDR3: TGCGCCAGCAGCTTGGGGATGGGCAGGGGCAACATTGAAGCTTTCTTT. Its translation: CASSLGMGRGNIEAFF. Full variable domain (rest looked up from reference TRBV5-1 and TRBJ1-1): KAGVTQTPRYLIKTRGQQVTLSCSPISGHRSVSWYQQTPGQGLQFLFEYFSETQRNKGNFPGRFSGRQFSNSRSEMNVSTLELGDSALYLCASSLGMGRGNIEAFFGQGTRLTVV.

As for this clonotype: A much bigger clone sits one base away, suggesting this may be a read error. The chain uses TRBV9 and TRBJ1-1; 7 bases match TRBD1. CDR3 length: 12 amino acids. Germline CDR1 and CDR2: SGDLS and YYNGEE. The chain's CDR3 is CPSSPGGTEAFF. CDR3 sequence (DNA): TGTCCCAGCAGCCCAGGGGGCACTGAAGCTTTCTTT.

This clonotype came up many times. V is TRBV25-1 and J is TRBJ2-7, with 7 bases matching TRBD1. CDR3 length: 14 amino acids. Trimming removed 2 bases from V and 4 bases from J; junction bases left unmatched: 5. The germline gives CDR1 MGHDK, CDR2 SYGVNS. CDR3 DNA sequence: TGTGCCAGCAGTGAAGACAGGGTCGAGTACGAGCAGTACTTC. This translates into CASSEDRVEYEQYF.

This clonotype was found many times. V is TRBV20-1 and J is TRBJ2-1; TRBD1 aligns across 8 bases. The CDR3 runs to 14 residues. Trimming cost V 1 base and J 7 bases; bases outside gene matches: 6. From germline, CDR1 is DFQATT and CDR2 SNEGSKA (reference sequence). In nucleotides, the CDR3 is TGCAGTGCTAGAGGGCGACAGGGGAGAAATGAGCAGTTCTTC. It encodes CSARGRQGRNEQFF.

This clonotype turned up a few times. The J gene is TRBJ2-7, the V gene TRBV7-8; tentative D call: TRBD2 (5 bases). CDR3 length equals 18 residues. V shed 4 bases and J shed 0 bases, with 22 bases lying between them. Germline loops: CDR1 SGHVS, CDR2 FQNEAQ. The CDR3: CASSSDRSRGLSSYEQYF. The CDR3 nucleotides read TGTGCCAGCAGCTCAGATCGGTCGCGCGGGCTTAGCTCCTACGAGCAGTACTTC. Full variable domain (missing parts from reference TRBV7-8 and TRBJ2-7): GAGVSQSPRYKVAKRGQDVALRCDPISGHVSLFWYQQALGQGPEFLTYFQNEAQLDKSGLPSDRFFAERPEGSVSTLKIQRTQQEDSAVYLCASSSDRSRGLSSYEQYFGPGTRLTVT.

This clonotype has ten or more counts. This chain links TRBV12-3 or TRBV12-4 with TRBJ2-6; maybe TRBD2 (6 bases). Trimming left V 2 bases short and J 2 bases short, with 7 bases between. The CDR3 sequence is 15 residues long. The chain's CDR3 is CASSLWGAGANVLTF. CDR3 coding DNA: TGTGCCAGCAGTTTATGGGGGGCTGGGGCCAACGTCCTGACTTTC.

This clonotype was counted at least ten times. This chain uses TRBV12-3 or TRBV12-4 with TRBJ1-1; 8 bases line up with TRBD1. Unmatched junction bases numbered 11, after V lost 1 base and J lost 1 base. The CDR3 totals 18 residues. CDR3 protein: CASSLVGTGVWRNTEAFF. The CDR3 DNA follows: TGTGCCAGCAGTTTAGTGGGGACAGGCGTGTGGAGGAACACTGAAGCTTTCTTT.

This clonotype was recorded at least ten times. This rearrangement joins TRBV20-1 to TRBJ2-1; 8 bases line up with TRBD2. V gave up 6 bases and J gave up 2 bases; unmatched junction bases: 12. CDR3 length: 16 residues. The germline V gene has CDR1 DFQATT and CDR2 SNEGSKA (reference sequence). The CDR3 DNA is TGCAGTGCAAGTCCGGGACTAGTCATCCCCTACAATGAGCAGTTCTTC. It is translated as CSASPGLVIPYNEQFF.

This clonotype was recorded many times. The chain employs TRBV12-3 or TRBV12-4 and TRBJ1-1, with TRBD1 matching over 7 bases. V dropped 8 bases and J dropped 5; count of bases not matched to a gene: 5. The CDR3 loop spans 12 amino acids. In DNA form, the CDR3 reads TGTGCCAGCGGATTACAGGGGACTGAAGCTTTCTTT. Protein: CASGLQGTEAFF.

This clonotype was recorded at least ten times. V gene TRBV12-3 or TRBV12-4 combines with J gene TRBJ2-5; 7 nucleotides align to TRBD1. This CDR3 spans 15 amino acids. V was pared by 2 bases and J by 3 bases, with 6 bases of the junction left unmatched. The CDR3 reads CASSLRRQGEETQYF. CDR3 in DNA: TGTGCCAGCAGTTTAAGGCGGCAGGGGGAAGAGACCCAGTACTTC.

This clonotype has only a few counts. CDR3 sequence (DNA): TGTGCCAGCAGCGGGGGACTAGCGGGGAGGGAGACCCAGTACTTC. Residues: CASSGGLAGRETQYF. The rearrangement joins TRBV11-2 to TRBJ2-5, with 13 bases fitting TRBD2. After removal of 5 bases from V and 5 bases from J, the junction contained 5 bases not matched to a gene. The CDR3 extends over 15 amino acids. Germline V CDR1 and CDR2: SGHAT, FQNNGV.

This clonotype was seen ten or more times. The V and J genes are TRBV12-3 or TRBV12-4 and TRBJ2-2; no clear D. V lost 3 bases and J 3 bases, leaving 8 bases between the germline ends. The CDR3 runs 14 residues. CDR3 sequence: CASSFTVYTGELFF. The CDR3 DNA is TGTGCCAGCAGTTTCACCGTGTACACCGGGGAGCTGTTTTTT.

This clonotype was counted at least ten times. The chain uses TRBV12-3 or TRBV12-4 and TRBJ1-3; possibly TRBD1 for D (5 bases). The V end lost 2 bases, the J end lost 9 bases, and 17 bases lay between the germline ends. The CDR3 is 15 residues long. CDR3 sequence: CASSLNGASGGTIYF. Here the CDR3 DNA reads TGTGCCAGCAGTTTAAACGGGGCCTCCGGGGGCACCATATATTTT.

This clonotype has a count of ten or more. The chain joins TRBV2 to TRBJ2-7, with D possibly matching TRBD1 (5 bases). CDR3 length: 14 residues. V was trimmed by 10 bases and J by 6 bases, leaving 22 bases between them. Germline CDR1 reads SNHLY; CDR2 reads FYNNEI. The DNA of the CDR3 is TGTGCCACCAAAGGGGTAGGCCTTTTAGGCGAGCAGTACTTC. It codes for CATKGVGLLGEQYF.

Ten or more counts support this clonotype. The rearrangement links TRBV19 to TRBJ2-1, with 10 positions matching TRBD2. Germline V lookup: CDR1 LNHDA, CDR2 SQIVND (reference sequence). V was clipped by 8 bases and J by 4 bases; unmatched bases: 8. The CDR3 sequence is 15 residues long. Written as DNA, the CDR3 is TGTGCCAGTCGTGTTAGCGGGGGGCCGTACAATGAGCAGTTCTTC. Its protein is CASRVSGGPYNEQFF.

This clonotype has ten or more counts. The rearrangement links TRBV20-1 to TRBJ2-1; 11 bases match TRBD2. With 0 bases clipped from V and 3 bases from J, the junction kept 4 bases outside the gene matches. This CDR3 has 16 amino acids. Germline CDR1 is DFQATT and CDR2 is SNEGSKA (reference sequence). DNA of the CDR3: TGCAGTGCTAGAGAAGGGACTAGCGGAAGCTACAATGAGCAGTTCTTC. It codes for CSAREGTSGSYNEQFF.

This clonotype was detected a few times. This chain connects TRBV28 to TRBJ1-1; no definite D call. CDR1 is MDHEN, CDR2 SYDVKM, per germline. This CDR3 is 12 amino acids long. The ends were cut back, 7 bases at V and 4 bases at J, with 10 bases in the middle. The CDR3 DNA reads TGTGCCAGCACCGGAGTGGGCACTGAAGCTTTCTTT. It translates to CASTGVGTEAFF.

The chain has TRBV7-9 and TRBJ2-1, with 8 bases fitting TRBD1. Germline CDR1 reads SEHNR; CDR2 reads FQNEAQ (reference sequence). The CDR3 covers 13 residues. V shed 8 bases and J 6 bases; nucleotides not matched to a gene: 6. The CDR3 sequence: CASAQGARNEQFF. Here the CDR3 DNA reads TGTGCCAGCGCCCAGGGGGCGCGCAATGAGCAGTTCTTC. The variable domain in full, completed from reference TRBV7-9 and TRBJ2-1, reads DTGVSQNPRHKITKRGQNVTFRCDPISEHNRLYWYRQTLGQGPEFLTYFQNEAQLEKSRLLSDRFSAERPKGSFSTLEIQRTEQGDSAMYLCASAQGARNEQFFGPGTRLTVL.

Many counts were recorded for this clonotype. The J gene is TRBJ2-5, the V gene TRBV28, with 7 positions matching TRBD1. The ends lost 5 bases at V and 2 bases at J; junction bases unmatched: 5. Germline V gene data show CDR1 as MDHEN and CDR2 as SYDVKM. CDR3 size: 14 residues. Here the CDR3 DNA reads TGTGCCAGCAGTCCAGGGGACAGACAAGAGACCCAGTACTTC. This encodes CASSPGDRQETQYF.